Shown below are 18 T cell receptor beta chains from a single sample sequenced in a study of shared clonotypes between healthy human individuals. Assay used: immunoSEQ multiplex PCR; TCRdb lists only in-frame clones, some missing. The data show some 2 million clones, 85% to 95% seen once. The specimen sequenced was naive CD4+ T cells sorted from blood. The subset was: CD45RA+ positively selected. The receptor set was obtained from a young man in good health.

This chain links TRBV11-2 with TRBJ2-5, with D hard to call. Germline CDR1 SGHAT, CDR2 FQNNGV. The CDR3 is 13 amino acids. Trimming left V 3 bases short and J 2 bases short, with 7 bases between. Here the CDR3 reads CASSFGIQETQYF. The CDR3, as DNA: TGTGCCAGCAGCTTTGGCATACAAGAGACCCAGTACTTC.

The rearrangement joins TRBV7-9 to TRBJ2-2, with 14 bases identical to TRBD2. This CDR3 has 17 residues. CDR1 and CDR2 from the germline V gene are SEHNR and FQNEAQ (reference sequence). V lost 4 bases, J lost 7 bases, and 8 bases stayed unmatched. In DNA, the CDR3 is TGTGCCAGCAGCTCGACTAGCGGGAGGGCCGGGAACGGGGAGCTGTTTTTT. It encodes CASSSTSGRAGNGELFF. Combining the CDR3 with reference TRBV7-9 and TRBJ2-2 gives the whole variable domain DTGVSQNPRHKITKRGQNVTFRCDPISEHNRLYWYRQTLGQGPEFLTYFQNEAQLEKSRLLSDRFSAERPKGSFSTLEIQRTEQGDSAMYLCASSSTSGRAGNGELFFGEGSRLTVL.

The chain uses TRBV10-3 and TRBJ2-6; D is unclear. V lost 8 bases, J lost 4 bases, and 3 bases lay in between. The CDR3 contains 11 residues. Germline CDR1 reads ENHRY; CDR2 reads SYGVKD. The CDR3, as DNA: TGTGCCATCCGAGGGGCCAACGTCCTGACTTTC. Its protein product is CAIRGANVLTF.

This clone was counted a single time. Additional DNA sequences in this sample encode the identical CDR3. The rearrangement links TRBV2 to TRBJ2-1; TRBD2 matches 8 bases. This CDR3 has 15 residues. From germline, CDR1 is SNHLY and CDR2 FYNNEI. With V trimmed by 4 bases and J by 0 bases, 2 bases remained unmatched. The DNA of the CDR3 is TGTGCCAGCAGTGGGAGCGGGAGCTCCTACAATGAGCAGTTCTTC. It codes for CASSGSGSSYNEQFF.

The V gene is TRBV25-1, the J gene TRBJ1-3; TRBD1 matches 8 bases. Germline values: CDR1 MGHDK, CDR2 SYGVNS. The V and J ends lost 1 base and 4 bases, in that order; junction bases with no gene match: 6. This CDR3 has 16 amino acids. Here the CDR3 DNA reads TGTGCCAGCAGTGAATCGGCGGGACAGGTAGGAAACACCATATATTTT. It codes for CASSESAGQVGNTIYF. The full variable domain, with the rest looked up from reference TRBV25-1 and TRBJ1-3, is EADIYQTPRYLVIGTGKKITLECSQTMGHDKMYWYQQDPGMELHLIHYSYGVNSTEKGDLSSESTVSRIRTEHFPLTLESARPSHTSQYLCASSESAGQVGNTIYFGEGSWLTVV.

V is TRBV18 and J is TRBJ1-1, with unresolved D. Between the trimmed V and J ends, which lost 2 bases and 1 base, there was a span of 8 bases. This CDR3 contains 14 residues. Germline V gene sequence: CDR1 KGHSH, CDR2 LQKENI. DNA for the CDR3: TGTGCCAGCTCACCAGCGGTACAGAACACTGAAGCTTTCTTT. Amino acids: CASSPAVQNTEAFF.

Concerning this clone: Other DNA sequences in the same sample also yield this CDR3. This chain joins TRBV30 and TRBJ2-5; the D is unclear. This CDR3 has 10 amino acids. Germline V gives CDR1 GTSNPN, CDR2 SVGIG (reference sequence). V lost 2 bases to trimming and J lost 5 bases, with 3 bases between them. The CDR3 region has the DNA TGTGCCTGGAGTACGGAGACCCAGTACTTC. It codes for CAWSTETQYF.

CDR3 in amino acids: CASSLGTPNSPLHF. The CDR3 DNA is TGTGCCAGCAGTTTAGGGACCCCAAATTCACCCCTCCACTTT. The V gene is TRBV28, the J gene TRBJ1-6, with a possible D match to TRBD1 (5 bases). The germline gives CDR1 MDHEN, CDR2 SYDVKM. The CDR3 extends over 14 amino acids. V lost 2 bases and J lost 7, with 9 bases in between. The full variable domain, in which reference TRBV28 and TRBJ1-6 provide the parts outside the CDR3, is DVKVTQSSRYLVKRTGEKVFLECVQDMDHENMFWYRQDPGLGLRLIYFSYDVKMKEKGDIPEGYSVSREKKERFSLILESASTNQTSMYLCASSLGTPNSPLHFGNGTRLTVT.

This sequence joins TRBV5-4 and TRBJ1-4, with TRBD1 identical over 9 bases. CDR1 and CDR2 (germline): SGHNT, YYREEE (reference sequence). The CDR3 loop spans 15 amino acids. With V trimmed by 3 bases and J by 8 bases, 8 bases remained unmatched. The CDR3 DNA is TGTGCCAGCAGCTCGGCGGGACAGGGTAGAGAAAAACTGTTTTTT. Translating gives CASSSAGQGREKLFF. Full variable domain (missing parts from reference TRBV5-4 and TRBJ1-4): ETGVTQSPTHLIKTRGQQVTLRCSSQSGHNTVSWYQQALGQGPQFIFQYYREEENGRGNFPPRFSGLQFPNYSSELNVNALELDDSALYLCASSSAGQGREKLFFGSGTQLSVL.

The chain has TRBV7-2 and TRBJ1-2; D remains ambiguous. CDR3 size: 13 residues. V gave up 5 bases and J gave up 1 base, with 8 bases separating them. The germline gives CDR1 SGHTA, CDR2 FQGNSA. CDR3 DNA: TGTGCCAGCAGCCCCGGGGTTAACTATGGCTACACCTTC. Translation gives CASSPGVNYGYTF. Filled out from reference TRBV7-2 and TRBJ1-2, the complete variable domain reads GAGVSQSPSNKVTEKGKDVELRCDPISGHTALYWYRQSLGQGLEFLIYFQGNSAPDKSGLPSDRFSAERTGGSVSTLTIQRTQQEDSAVYLCASSPGVNYGYTFGSGTRLTVV.

The rearrangement links TRBV2 to TRBJ2-5; a possible D gene is TRBD2 (5 bases). V lost 3 bases to trimming and J lost 7 bases, with 12 bases between them. The CDR3 is 13 residues long. The germline V gene encodes CDR1 SNHLY and CDR2 FYNNEI. CDR3 nucleotides: TGTGCCAGCAGTGACAGCGGCCCTGGGACCCAGTACTTC. Protein sequence: CASSDSGPGTQYF.

This clone was detected once. V is TRBV18 and J is TRBJ2-7; 7 bases map to TRBD2. CDR1 and CDR2 from the germline V gene are KGHSH and LQKENI. The CDR3 has 15 amino acids. The ends lost 3 bases at V and 0 bases at J; junction bases unmatched: 5. CDR3 amino acids: CASSPPGGISYEQYF. The CDR3, as DNA: TGTGCCAGCTCACCCCCCGGGGGGATCTCCTACGAGCAGTACTTC.

V and J are TRBV18 and TRBJ2-7, with 7 nucleotides matching TRBD1. Germline trimming cut 2 bases from V and 2 bases from J; bases unmatched to any gene: 3. This CDR3 region has 14 residues. CDR1 and CDR2 (germline): KGHSH, LQKENI. The CDR3, as DNA: TGTGCCAGCTCACCAGAGGGACAGCCCTACGAGCAGTACTTC. Translation: CASSPEGQPYEQYF.

This chain links TRBV7-9 with TRBJ2-2; D is unresolved. V was trimmed by 2 bases and J by 1 base, leaving 8 bases between them. There are 15 residues in the CDR3. Germline V gene data show CDR1 as SEHNR and CDR2 as FQNEAQ (reference sequence). CDR3 sequence reads: CASSLMGLNTGELFF. CDR3 nucleotide sequence: TGTGCCAGCAGCTTAATGGGCCTGAACACCGGGGAGCTGTTTTTT.

V gene TRBV2 combines with J gene TRBJ2-4; D possibly corresponds to TRBD1 (6 bases). The germline V gene encodes CDR1 SNHLY and CDR2 FYNNEI. Trimming removed 3 bases at V and 4 bases at J, with 10 bases between. The CDR3 is made up of 14 amino acids. The chain's CDR3 is CASSEGAGKNIQYF. The CDR3 bases are TGTGCCAGCAGTGAGGGGGCTGGAAAAAACATTCAGTACTTC.

The rearrangement joins TRBV9 to TRBJ1-6, with a weak D call TRBD1 (5 bases). V lost 0 bases and J lost 7, with 11 bases in between. CDR3 length: 15 amino acids. Germline V CDR1 and CDR2: SGDLS, YYNGEE. In DNA form, the CDR3 reads TGTGCCAGCAGCGTAGAAGGGGCCCCCAATTCACCCCTCCACTTT. Protein sequence: CASSVEGAPNSPLHF.

The rearrangement uses TRBV10-2 and TRBJ1-3; a possible D gene is TRBD1 (6 bases). Germline CDR1 WSHSY, CDR2 SAAADI. The V gene lost 6 bases and the J gene lost 4 bases, with 13 bases spanning the gap. The CDR3 is made up of 14 amino acids. The CDR3 region has the DNA TGCGCCAGCAGAACCACAGGGAGCGGAAACACCATATATTTT. It codes for CASRTTGSGNTIYF.

The chain is built from TRBV6-1 and TRBJ1-3, with unresolved D. The germline gives CDR1 MNHNS, CDR2 SASEGT. This CDR3 has 14 amino acids. The V end was cut by 1 base, the J end by 2 bases, with 6 bases between. The CDR3 DNA is TGTGCCAGCAGTGAAGGGCGTCCTGGAAACACCATATATTTT. This translates into CASSEGRPGNTIYF.